The T cell receptor (beta chain) under discussion was sequenced for a study of blood T cell repertoires in COVID-19. The overall study: Spain, Italy and the United States supplied samples that represented acute and convalescent COVID-19. Sample material is recorded as cDNA or gDNA derived from T cells, B-cell-depleted T cells, or PBMCs.

V trimming: 4 bases; J trimming: 3 bases; junction bases outside the gene matches: 7. CDR1 is SGHKS, CDR2 YYEKEE, per germline (reference sequence). CDR3 length: 16 residues. Methods used by the authors: Nucleated cell counts were estimated from reference gene primer amplification. Libraries were prepared by immunoSEQ multiplex PCR; TCRdb keeps only in-frame clonotypes and omits some of them. D and trimming come from the DNA, and the V and J calls and clone size come from that table. Among some 80,000 clones, about four fifths were seen once, and the ten largest hold approximately 10%. The sequence was collected from a human donor in a cohort sampled during active COVID-19. V gene TRBV5-5 combines with J gene TRBJ2-1; 10 nucleotides line up with TRBD2. The sample was peripheral blood. DNA for the CDR3: TGTGCCAGCAGCCTCCAAGCGGGGGGGCTCTACAATGAGCAGTTCTTC. Protein product: CASSLQAGGLYNEQFF.